This TCR beta chain was recovered during a study of blood T cell repertoires in COVID-19. Study context: Samples representing acute and convalescent COVID-19 were sourced from the United States, Italy and Spain.

Assay: immunoSEQ multiplex PCR; the TCRdb copy retains only in-frame clones and omits some. Here the sample spans 52,000 or so clones, approximately 85% being singletons. CDR1 is KGHDR and CDR2 is SFDVKD in the germline V gene. Trimming pared 4 bases from V and 1 base from J, leaving 15 bases between. The CDR3 contains 17 residues. The rearrangement links TRBV24-1 to TRBJ1-4, with D possibly TRBD1 on 6 matching bases. The receptor was derived from a human donor in a cohort sampled during active COVID-19. The sequenced sample consisted of peripheral blood. CDR3 sequence: CATSEYSPGQTNEKLFF. The CDR3 DNA is TGTGCCACCAGTGAGTATTCGCCGGGACAAACTAATGAAAAACTGTTTTTT.